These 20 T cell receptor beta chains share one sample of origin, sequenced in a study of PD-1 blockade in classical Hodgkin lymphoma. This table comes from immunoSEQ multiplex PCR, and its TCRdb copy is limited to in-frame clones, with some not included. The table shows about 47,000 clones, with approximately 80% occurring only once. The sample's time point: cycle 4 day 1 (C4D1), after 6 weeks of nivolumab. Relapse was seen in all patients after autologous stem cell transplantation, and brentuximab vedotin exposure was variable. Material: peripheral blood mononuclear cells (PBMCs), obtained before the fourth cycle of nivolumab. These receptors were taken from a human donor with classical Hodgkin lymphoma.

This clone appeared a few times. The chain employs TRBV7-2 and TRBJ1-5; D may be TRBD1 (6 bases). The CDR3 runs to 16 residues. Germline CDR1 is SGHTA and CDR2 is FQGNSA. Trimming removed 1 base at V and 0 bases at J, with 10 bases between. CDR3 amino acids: CASSLGGHYSNQPQHF. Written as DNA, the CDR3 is TGTGCCAGCAGCTTAGGGGGACACTATAGCAATCAGCCCCAGCATTTT.

Here the CDR3 DNA reads TGTGCCAGCAGCTTCGGTCGAGCGAGCACAGATACGCAGTATTTT. Its translation: CASSFGRASTDTQYF. V is TRBV2 and J is TRBJ2-3; D ambiguous. This CDR3 spans 15 amino acids. V was trimmed by 6 bases and J by 0 bases, leaving 13 bases between them. In germline, CDR1 is SNHLY, CDR2 FYNNEI. Full variable domain (remainder filled in from reference TRBV2 and TRBJ2-3): EPEVTQTPSHQVTQMGQEVILRCVPISNHLYFYWYRQILGQKVEFLVSFYNNEISEKSEIFDDQFSVERPDGSNFTLKIRSTKLEDSAMYFCASSFGRASTDTQYFGPGTRLTVL.

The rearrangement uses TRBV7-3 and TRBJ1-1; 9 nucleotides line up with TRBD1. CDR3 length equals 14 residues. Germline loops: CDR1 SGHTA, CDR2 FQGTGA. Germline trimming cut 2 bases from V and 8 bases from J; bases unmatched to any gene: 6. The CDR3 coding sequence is TGTGCCAGCAGCTTAGCTGATACAGGGGGCGAAGCTTTCTTT. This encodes CASSLADTGGEAFF.

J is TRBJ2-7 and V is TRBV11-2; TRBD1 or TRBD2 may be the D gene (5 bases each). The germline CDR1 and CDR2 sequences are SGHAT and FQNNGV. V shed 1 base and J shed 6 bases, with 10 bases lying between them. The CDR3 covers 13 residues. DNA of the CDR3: TGTGCCAGCAGCTTAGGGGACGAGCGCGAGCAGTACTTC. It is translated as CASSLGDEREQYF. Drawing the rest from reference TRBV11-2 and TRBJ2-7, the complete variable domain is EAGVAQSPRYKIIEKRQSVAFWCNPISGHATLYWYQQILGQGPKLLIQFQNNGVVDDSQLPKDRFSAERLKGVDSTLKIQPAKLEDSAVYLCASSLGDEREQYFGPGTRLTVT.

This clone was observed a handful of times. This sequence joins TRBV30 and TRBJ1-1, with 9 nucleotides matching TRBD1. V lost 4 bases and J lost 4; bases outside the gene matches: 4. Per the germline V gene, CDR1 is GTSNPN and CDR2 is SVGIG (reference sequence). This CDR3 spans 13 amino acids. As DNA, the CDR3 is TGTGCCTGGACTTCGACAGGGGGCACTGAAGCTTTCTTT. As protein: CAWTSTGGTEAFF.

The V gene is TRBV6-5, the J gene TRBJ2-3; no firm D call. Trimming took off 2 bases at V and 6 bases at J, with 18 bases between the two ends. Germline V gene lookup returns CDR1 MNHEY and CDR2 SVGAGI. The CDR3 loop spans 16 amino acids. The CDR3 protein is CASSYGLGGVGDTQYF. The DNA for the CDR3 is TGTGCCAGCAGTTACGGGCTTGGCGGTGTGGGGGATACGCAGTATTTT.

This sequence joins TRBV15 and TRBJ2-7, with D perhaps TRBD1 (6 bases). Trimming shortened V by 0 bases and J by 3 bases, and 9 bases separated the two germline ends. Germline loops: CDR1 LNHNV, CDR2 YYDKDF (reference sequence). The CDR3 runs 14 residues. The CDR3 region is CATSRDQGFYEQYF. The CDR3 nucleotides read TGTGCCACCAGCAGAGATCAGGGGTTCTACGAGCAGTACTTC.

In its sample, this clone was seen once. The CDR3 DNA reads TGTGCCAGTAGTACCCTAGGGGGGGCGAGGCTCACCGGGGAGCTGTTTTTT. Its protein product is CASSTLGGARLTGELFF. The rearrangement uses TRBV19 and TRBJ2-2; weak D call: TRBD2 (7 bases). Between the trimmed V and J ends, which lost 4 bases and 4 bases, there was a span of 19 bases. The CDR3 is 17 residues long. Looked up from germline, CDR1 is LNHDA and CDR2 is SQIVND (reference sequence). Full variable domain (remainder filled in from reference TRBV19 and TRBJ2-2): DGGITQSPKYLFRKEGQNVTLSCEQNLNHDAMYWYRQDPGQGLRLIYYSQIVNDFQKGDIAEGYSVSREKKESFPLTVTSAQKNPTAFYLCASSTLGGARLTGELFFGEGSRLTVL.

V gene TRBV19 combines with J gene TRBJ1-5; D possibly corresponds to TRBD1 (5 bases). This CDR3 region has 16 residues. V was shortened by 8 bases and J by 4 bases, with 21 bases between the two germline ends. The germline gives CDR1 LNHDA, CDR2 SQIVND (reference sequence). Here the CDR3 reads CASGLPPGLLNQPQHF. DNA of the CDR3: TGTGCCAGTGGACTCCCTCCGGGACTGTTGAATCAGCCCCAGCATTTT. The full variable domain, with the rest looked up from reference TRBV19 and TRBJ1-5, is DGGITQSPKYLFRKEGQNVTLSCEQNLNHDAMYWYRQDPGQGLRLIYYSQIVNDFQKGDIAEGYSVSREKKESFPLTVTSAQKNPTAFYLCASGLPPGLLNQPQHFGDGTRLSIL.

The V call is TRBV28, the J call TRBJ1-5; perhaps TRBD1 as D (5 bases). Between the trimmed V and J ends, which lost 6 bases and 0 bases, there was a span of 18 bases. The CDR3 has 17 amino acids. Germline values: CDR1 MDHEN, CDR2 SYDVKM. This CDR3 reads CASRLLQGAYSNQPQHF. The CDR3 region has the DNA TGTGCCAGCAGGTTGTTGCAGGGCGCATATAGCAATCAGCCCCAGCATTTT.

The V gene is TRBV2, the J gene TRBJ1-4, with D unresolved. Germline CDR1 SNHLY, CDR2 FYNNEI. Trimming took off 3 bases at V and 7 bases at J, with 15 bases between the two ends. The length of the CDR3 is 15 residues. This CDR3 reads CASSDSKGNVEKLFF. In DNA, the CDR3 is TGTGCCAGCAGTGACTCCAAAGGAAACGTTGAAAAACTGTTTTTT.

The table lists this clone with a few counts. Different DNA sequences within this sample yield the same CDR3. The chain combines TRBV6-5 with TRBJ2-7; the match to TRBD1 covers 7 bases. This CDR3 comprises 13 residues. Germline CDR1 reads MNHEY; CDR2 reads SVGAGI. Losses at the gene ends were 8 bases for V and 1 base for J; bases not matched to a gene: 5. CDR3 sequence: CASSYRGSYEQYF. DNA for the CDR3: TGTGCCAGCTCATACAGGGGATCCTACGAGCAGTACTTC.

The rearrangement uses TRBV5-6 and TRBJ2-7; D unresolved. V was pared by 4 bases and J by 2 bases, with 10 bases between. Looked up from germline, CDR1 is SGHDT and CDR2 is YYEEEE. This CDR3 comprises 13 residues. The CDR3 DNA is TGTGCCAGCAGCGGAAGGAATCCCTACGAGCAGTACTTC. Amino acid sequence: CASSGRNPYEQYF.

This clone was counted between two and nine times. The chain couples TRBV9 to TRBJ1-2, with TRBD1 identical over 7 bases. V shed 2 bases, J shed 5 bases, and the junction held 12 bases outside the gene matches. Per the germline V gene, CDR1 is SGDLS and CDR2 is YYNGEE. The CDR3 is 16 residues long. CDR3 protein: CASSVGGGGAGYGYTF. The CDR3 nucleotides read TGTGCCAGCAGCGTTGGCGGAGGGGGCGCCGGATATGGCTACACCTTC.

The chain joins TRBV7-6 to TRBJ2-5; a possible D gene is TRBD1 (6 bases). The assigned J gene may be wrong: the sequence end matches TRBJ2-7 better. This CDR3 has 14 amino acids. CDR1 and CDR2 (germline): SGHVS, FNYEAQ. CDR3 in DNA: TGTGCCAGCAGCTTAGGGACAGCGACATACGAGCAGTACTTC. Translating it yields CASSLGTATYEQYF.

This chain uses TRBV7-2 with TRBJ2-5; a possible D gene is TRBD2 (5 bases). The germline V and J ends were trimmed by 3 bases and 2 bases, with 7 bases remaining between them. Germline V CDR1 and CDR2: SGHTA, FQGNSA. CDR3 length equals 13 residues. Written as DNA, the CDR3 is TGTGCCAGCAGCTTTCCGGGACAAGAGACCCAGTACTTC. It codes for CASSFPGQETQYF.

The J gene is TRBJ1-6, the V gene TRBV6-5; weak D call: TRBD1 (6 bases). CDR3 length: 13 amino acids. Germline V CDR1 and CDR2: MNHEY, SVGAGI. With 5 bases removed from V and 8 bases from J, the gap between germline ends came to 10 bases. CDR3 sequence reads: CASSQQGYSPLHF. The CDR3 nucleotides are TGTGCCAGCAGTCAACAGGGTTATTCACCCCTCCACTTT.

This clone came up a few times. CDR3 sequence: CASSPWTGMATGELFF. The CDR3 nucleotides read TGTGCCAGCTCACCATGGACAGGGATGGCCACCGGGGAGCTGTTTTTT. The rearrangement links TRBV18 to TRBJ2-2, with TRBD1 matching over 8 bases. The trim removed 2 bases at V and 4 bases at J, leaving 6 bases unmatched. Germline V gene sequence: CDR1 KGHSH, CDR2 LQKENI. The CDR3 consists of 16 residues. Supplemented by reference TRBV18 and TRBJ2-2, the full variable domain reads NAGVMQNPRHLVRRRGQEARLRCSPMKGHSHVYWYRQLPEEGLKFMVYLQKENIIDESGMPKERFSAEFPKEGPSILRIQQVVRGDSAAYFCASSPWTGMATGELFFGEGSRLTVL.

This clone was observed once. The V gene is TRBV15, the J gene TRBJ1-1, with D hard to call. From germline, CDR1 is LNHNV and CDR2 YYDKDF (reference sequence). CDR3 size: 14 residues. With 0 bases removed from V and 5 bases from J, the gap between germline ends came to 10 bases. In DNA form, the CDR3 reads TGTGCCACCAGCAGAGAAGTATCGGGGACTGAAGCTTTCTTT. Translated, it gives CATSREVSGTEAFF.

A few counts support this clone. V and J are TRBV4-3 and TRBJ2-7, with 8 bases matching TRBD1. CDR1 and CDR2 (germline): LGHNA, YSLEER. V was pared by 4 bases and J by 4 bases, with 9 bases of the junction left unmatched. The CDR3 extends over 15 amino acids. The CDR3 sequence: CASSPQNGDRYEQYF. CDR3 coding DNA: TGCGCCAGCAGCCCTCAAAATGGGGACAGGTACGAGCAGTACTTC.